One and the same sample provided the 7 T cell receptor beta chains below, sequenced in a study of cytomegalovirus exposure and HLA in healthy donors. 60 Vbeta and 13 Jbeta primers were used in PCR. Some clones are missing from TCRdb's copy, which holds only in-frame ones; the method was immunoSEQ multiplex PCR. This sample yields roughly 240,000 clones, of which roughly 78% are seen a single time; less than 0.6% belongs to the top ten. Sequences were obtained from PBMCs. The receptors derive from a boy younger than 18 in good health and CMV-seronegative.

The chain has TRBV10-2 and TRBJ2-3, with a weak D call TRBD2 (6 bases). V shed 6 bases and J shed 4 bases, with 14 bases lying between them. The CDR3 consists of 14 residues. Germline V CDR1 and CDR2: WSHSY, SAAADI. The DNA of the CDR3 is TGCGCCAGCAGGGACCGGGGGAACTCAGATACGCAGTATTTT. It translates to CASRDRGNSDTQYF.

This chain links TRBV29-1 with TRBJ2-7; 12 bases match TRBD2. In germline, CDR1 is SQVTM, CDR2 ANQGSEA. V lost 6 bases, J lost 6 bases, and 9 bases stayed unmatched. The CDR3 sequence is 14 residues long. For the CDR3, the DNA is TGCAGCGTCGGAGGACTAGCGGGACCGGGCGAGCAGTACTTC. Encoded protein: CSVGGLAGPGEQYF.

The V call is TRBV5-4, the J call TRBJ1-4, with D unclear. The CDR3 is 13 residues long. The V gene lost 2 bases and the J gene lost 8 bases, with 10 bases spanning the gap. CDR1 and CDR2 (germline): SGHNT, YYREEE (reference sequence). This CDR3 is CASSFAGKEKLFF. The CDR3, as DNA: TGTGCCAGCAGCTTCGCGGGGAAGGAAAAACTGTTTTTT. Based on the CDR3 plus reference TRBV5-4 and TRBJ1-4, the full variable domain is ETGVTQSPTHLIKTRGQQVTLRCSSQSGHNTVSWYQQALGQGPQFIFQYYREEENGRGNFPPRFSGLQFPNYSSELNVNALELDDSALYLCASSFAGKEKLFFGSGTQLSVL.

This clone was recorded a few times. CDR3 DNA sequence: TGTGCCAGCAGTGGACAGGGAAACAATCAGCCCCAGCATTTT. Amino acid sequence: CASSGQGNNQPQHF. This chain links TRBV2 with TRBJ1-5, with 7 bases matching TRBD1. CDR3 length: 14 residues. Trimming took 4 bases from V and 3 from J; bases not matched to a gene: 3. Per the germline V gene, CDR1 is SNHLY and CDR2 is FYNNEI.

The CDR3 nucleotides read TGTGCCAGCTCCTCTACAGGGGGAAACGAGCAGTACTTC. Translating it yields CASSSTGGNEQYF. The chain links TRBV6-1 to TRBJ2-7, with 8 bases matching TRBD1. Germline-derived CDR1 and CDR2 are MNHNS and SASEGT. V lost 8 bases and J lost 5; bases outside the gene matches: 8. The CDR3 consists of 13 residues.

The chain links TRBV11-3 to TRBJ2-3; D may be TRBD2 (5 bases). V was trimmed by 3 bases and J by 0 bases, leaving 7 bases between them. The CDR3 consists of 14 residues. Germline V gene data show CDR1 as SGHNT and CDR2 as YENEEA. The CDR3 region has the DNA TGTGCCAGCAGCTTGCGGGTCAGCACAGATACGCAGTATTTT. The encoded protein is CASSLRVSTDTQYF.

The J gene is TRBJ2-2, the V gene TRBV19; the match to TRBD1 covers 7 bases. Germline trimming cut 5 bases from V and 5 bases from J; bases unmatched to any gene: 11. This CDR3 is built from 16 residues. Germline CDR1 LNHDA, CDR2 SQIVND (reference sequence). The CDR3 nucleotides read TGTGCCAGTAGTTTGATTCGGGACAGTCAAACCGGGGAGCTGTTTTTT. Translating it yields CASSLIRDSQTGELFF.